This TCR beta chain is drawn from a study of neurological immune-mediated disorders. Study observations and caveats: It was HTLV-1-associated myelopathy that showed the most TCR clonal expansion, while multiple sclerosis showed the least, falling below healthy controls. No CDR3 amino acid sequences were shared by expanded clones across subjects, suggesting private repertoires in all groups.

5'RACE with 10-nucleotide random UMIs generated the cDNA. TCRdb re-derived calls from the 5' RACE reads in MiXCR, one entry per CDR3 protein. Among tens of thousands of distinct CDR3 sequences listed, roughly 25% were seen once. The CDR3 sequence is 20 residues long. V was cut by 4 bases and J by 0 bases, with 26 bases left in between. Germline V gene sequence: CDR1 SGDLS, CDR2 YYNGEE. This clonotype has ten or more counts. Its antigen is undetermined. The TCR originated in a man over 45 with HTLV-1-associated myelopathy (HAM/TSP). The chain is built from TRBV9 and TRBJ2-1; the D call may be TRBD1 or TRBD2 (7 bases each). Source material: CD4+ T cells from blood. In DNA form, the CDR3 reads TGTGCCAGCAGCCCACCAACCCAAGGGAGGGGGCAAAGCTCCTACAATGAGCAGTTCTTC. It yields the protein CASSPPTQGRGQSSYNEQFF.